This note documents a single T cell receptor (beta chain) sequence. The sample comes from a study of prognosis after radiotherapy for stage I lung cancer. At the level of the study: More than eleven cases involved newly diagnosed primary stage I lung tumors, and five involved oligometastatic NSCLC subsequent to surgical resection of the primary tumor. Distant metastasis occurred in several patients at a median of approximately 7 months after radiotherapy, while approximately 15 showed no significant progression.

With two-round multiplex PCR, TCR beta CDR3 sequences were amplified from genomic DNA. Amplification in first-round PCR relied on primers specific to each TRBV and TRBJ gene. TCRdb itself ran the multiplex PCR reads through MiXCR, one entry per CDR3 protein. The sample shows approximately 15,000 distinct CDR3 sequences, under 50% of them seen only once. This sequence originates from a donor aged 50 or older with non-small cell lung cancer. The source material was PBMCs, sampled before or after stereotactic body radiation therapy (not recorded which).

The CDR3 spells CASSQDLSYEQYF. The CDR3 region has the DNA TGTGCCAGCAGCCAAGATCTCAGTTACGAGCAGTACTTC. The genes are TRBV3-1 and TRBJ2-7; D unclear. The CDR3 loop spans 13 amino acids. V was pared by 0 bases and J by 4 bases, with 7 bases between. Germline CDR1 and CDR2: LGHDT and YNNKEL (reference sequence).